These 11 T cell receptor beta chains came from one sample sequenced in a study of T cell responses to AZD1222 COVID-19 vaccine. This table comes from immunoSEQ multiplex PCR, and its TCRdb copy is limited to in-frame clones, with some not included. This repertoire shows approximately 110,000 clones, 80% to 90% found once; its top ten account for roughly 4.2%. The sample in question was peripheral blood, obtained on day 0 of AZD1222 vaccination. These receptors were obtained from an adult in good health.

The chain joins TRBV7-9 to TRBJ2-4, with D tentatively TRBD2 (6 bases). Germline-derived CDR1 and CDR2 are SEHNR and FQNEAQ (reference sequence). Between the trimmed V and J ends, which lost 2 bases and 12 bases, there was a span of 14 bases. The CDR3 is 13 residues long. The CDR3 loop reads CASSLLDVRGQYF. The CDR3 nucleotides are TGTGCCAGCAGCTTATTGGACGTGCGGGGTCAGTACTTC.

Notes on this clone: Germline and junction disagree at one end, which may indicate a read error. Written as DNA, the CDR3 is TGTGCTAGCAGCTTAGGGACTAGCGTGAATTCCTACAATGAGCAGTTCTTC. This gives the protein CASSLGTSVNSYNEQFF. J is TRBJ2-1 and V is TRBV7-7; TRBD2 matches at 10 bases. The CDR3 spans 17 residues. The germline gives CDR1 SSHAT, CDR2 FNYEAQ (reference sequence). Drawing the rest from reference TRBV7-7 and TRBJ2-1, the complete variable domain is GAGVSQSPRYKVTKRGQDVTLRCDPISSHATLYWYQQALGQGPEFLTYFNYEAQPDKSGLPSDRFSAERPEGSISTLTIQRTEQRDSAMYRCASSLGTSVNSYNEQFFGPGTRLTVL.

The rearrangement uses TRBV24-1 and TRBJ2-5; D possibly corresponds to TRBD2 (6 bases). CDR3 size: 17 residues. Germline V gene data show CDR1 as KGHDR and CDR2 as SFDVKD. Trimming shortened V by 5 bases and J by 0 bases, and 18 bases separated the two germline ends. As DNA, the CDR3 is TGTGCCACCAGTGTTGGGGGGATTTCACCCCACCAAGAGACCCAGTACTTC. Translated: CATSVGGISPHQETQYF.

The chain has TRBV28 and TRBJ1-1, with TRBD1 matching over 9 bases. The length of the CDR3 is 13 residues. Germline V gene lookup returns CDR1 MDHEN and CDR2 SYDVKM. V lost 6 bases to trimming and J lost 5 bases; unmatched junction nucleotides: 4. CDR3 in amino acids: CASSLDRGTEAFF. Written as DNA, the CDR3 is TGTGCCAGCAGCCTCGACAGGGGGACTGAAGCTTTCTTT.

V gene TRBV5-1 combines with J gene TRBJ1-1; a weak D match, TRBD1 (5 bases). V dropped 4 bases and J dropped 1 base, with 8 bases sitting between them. The CDR3 loop spans 13 amino acids. Germline CDR1 is SGHRS and CDR2 is YFSETQ. This chain's CDR3 is CASSTTGNTEAFF. In nucleotides, the CDR3 is TGCGCCAGCAGCACCACAGGGAACACTGAAGCTTTCTTT.

The chain joins TRBV4-2 to TRBJ2-2; D is ambiguous. CDR1 is LGHNA, CDR2 YNFKEQ, per germline. This CDR3 is 15 amino acids long. V lost 1 base, J lost 2 bases, and 8 bases lay in between. CDR3 loop: CASSQVALNTGELFF. In nucleotides, the CDR3 is TGTGCCAGCAGCCAAGTTGCCCTTAACACCGGGGAGCTGTTTTTT.

This clone is termed medium-sized (0.01 to 0.1%). This chain uses TRBV4-1 with TRBJ2-7, with 8 bases fitting TRBD1. Germline lookup yields CDR1 MGHRA and CDR2 YSYEKL. After removal of 3 bases from V and 5 bases from J, the junction contained 6 bases not matched to a gene. This CDR3 is built from 14 residues. The DNA for the CDR3 is TGCGCCAGCAGCCAGGACAGGGTAAAGGACGAGCAGTACTTC. Protein sequence: CASSQDRVKDEQYF.

The chain employs TRBV11-1 and TRBJ2-1; D is unclear. The germline CDR1 and CDR2 sequences are SGHAT and FQDESV (reference sequence). V was cut by 1 base and J by 2 bases, with 9 bases left in between. The CDR3 is 15 amino acids. The CDR3 bases are TGTGCCAGCAGCTTAGGTCGTCTCACCTACAATGAGCAGTTCTTC. Translation: CASSLGRLTYNEQFF.

This chain links TRBV28 with TRBJ2-1; the D gene could be TRBD1 or TRBD2 (5 bases each). Germline lookup yields CDR1 MDHEN and CDR2 SYDVKM. This CDR3 has 13 residues. V shed 8 bases and J shed 7 bases, with 15 bases lying between them. The CDR3 DNA reads TGTGCCAGCCTGGGACGCCCTAGGAATGAGCAGTTCTTC. This codes for CASLGRPRNEQFF.

The chain combines TRBV5-1 with TRBJ2-2; D call uncertain. There are 16 residues in the CDR3. V was pared by 2 bases and J by 0 bases, with 11 bases between. The germline V gene encodes CDR1 SGHRS and CDR2 YFSETQ. The CDR3, as DNA: TGCGCCAGCAGCTTAGCGACGGCCGCGAACACCGGGGAGCTGTTTTTT. Protein: CASSLATAANTGELFF.

The chain recombines TRBV18 with TRBJ2-3; TRBD2 is a possible D gene (6 bases). CDR1 is KGHSH, CDR2 LQKENI, per germline. This CDR3 is 13 amino acids long. Trimming cost V 3 bases and J 6 bases, with 10 bases left between them. The CDR3 region is CASSPGLVDTQYF. The DNA of the CDR3 is TGTGCCAGCTCACCGGGACTGGTCGATACGCAGTATTTT.